Listed below are T cell receptor beta chains from one sample, sequenced in a study of blood T cell repertoires in COVID-19. The table came from immunoSEQ multiplex PCR; TCRdb's copy has only in-frame clones and leaves some out. The sample holds 100,000 to 140,000 clones, 84% seen once. The sequenced material came from peripheral blood. The receptor source for this set is a human donor in a cohort sampled during active COVID-19. The conserved cysteine and the conserved F or W are not part of the CDR3 here.

TRBJ1-2,TRBV6-5,ASRLDRSYGYT
TRBJ2-1,TRBV9,ASSDRTSGTGNEQF
TRBJ2-5,TRBV5-1,ASSLDSWRETQY
TRBJ2-1,TRBV7-2,ASSLVRGGNEQF
TRBJ2-2,TRBV11-2,ASSPGTGPRELF
TRBJ1-6,TRBV25-1,ASSGPGVRSSYNSPLH
TRBJ1-3,TRBV5-4,ASNSQGPSSGNTIY
TRBJ2-1,TRBV6-2/TRBV6-3,ASSSETGTRYNEQF
TRBJ2-1,TRBV6-1,ASSEMSVNNEQF
TRBJ2-5,TRBV7-5,ARSLVGPGTASSGRVRETQY
TRBJ1-2,TRBV3-1/TRBV3-2,ASSQYQALGGYT
TRBJ2-1,TRBV3-1/TRBV3-2,ASSQDWAAGGAEQF
TRBJ2-1,TRBV18,ASSPPSGATFYNEQF
TRBJ2-3,TRBV5-1,ASSLSGNTDTQY
TRBJ1-5,TRBV19,ASSSGARPQH
TRBJ1-2,TRBV25-1,ASSGTGGDLYGYT
TRBJ2-2,TRBV7-3,ASSLRTSGSSLRNANTGELF
TRBJ2-1,TRBV25-1,ASSELAGHSYNEQF
TRBJ2-1,TRBV6-5,ASSPPGQSNNEQF
TRBJ2-5,TRBV19,ASSFGQPQETQY
TRBJ2-3,TRBV7-9,ASSLTGHTDTQY
TRBJ2-1,TRBV5-6,ASSPTSGNYNEQF
TRBJ2-6,TRBV7-2,ASSLFGGSGANVLT
TRBJ2-2,TRBV7-3,ASSWTGANTGELF
TRBJ2-2,TRBV24-1,ATSDLGGPTSLGTGELF
TRBJ1-2,TRBV5-1,ASSFWRDGYT
TRBJ1-2,TRBV5-4,ASSTGVVHGYT
TRBJ1-6,TRBV5-6,ASSLGDYNSPLH
TRBJ2-2,TRBV25-1,ASSAGVTGELF
TRBJ2-2,TRBV2,ASRGTVNTGELF
TRBJ2-7,TRBV6-2/TRBV6-3,ASSYAGTQQY
TRBJ1-1,TRBV6-5,ASSYLQGSGEAF
TRBJ2-7,TRBV28,ASRQGLAGFKPSYEQY
TRBJ1-1,TRBV3-1/TRBV3-2,ASSRRTGYAEAF
TRBJ2-2,TRBV7-9,ASSRGGNTGELF
TRBJ2-2,TRBV3-1/TRBV3-2,ASSPRTTGGELF
TRBJ1-2,TRBV5-1,ASNSGTGGTGYGYT
TRBJ2-1,TRBV7-9,ASSRTPSGSSYNEQF
TRBJ1-5,TRBV7-2,ASSFEGANSNQPQH
TRBJ2-1,TRBV11-3,ASSLGSEQF
TRBJ2-1,TRBV24-1,ATSDSGTLNSYNEQF
TRBJ1-2,TRBV25-1,ASRATGLTGGGYT